Only a few counts were recorded for the clone carrying this T cell receptor beta chain. TCRdb re-called the PCR reads through MiXCR, storing one row per CDR3 protein. The data hold 60,000 to 70,000 distinct CDR3 sequences, with around 18% observed a single time. The sample is drawn from a study of molecular identifiers for immune sequencing clone quantification. Trimming removed 5 bases from V and 4 bases from J; junction bases left unmatched: 9. Per germline, CDR1 MNHEY and CDR2 SMNVEV (reference sequence). The CDR3 is 15 amino acids. The receptor was derived from a human donor in good health. Some libraries in this study had Jurkat cell RNA spiked in. The rearrangement joins TRBV27 to TRBJ2-7; 9 nucleotides agree with TRBD2. The specimen sequenced was naive CD8+ T cells from blood, with Jurkat cell RNA spiked in. Subset here: FACS-sorted CD8+CD4-CCR7+CD45RA+ naive T cells. In DNA, the CDR3 is TGTGCCAGCAGTCCAGGGGCGGGAGGGCATTACGAGCAGTACTTC. It yields the protein CASSPGAGGHYEQYF.